Below, 30 T cell receptor beta chains from the same sample are listed, as sequenced in a study of cytomegalovirus exposure and HLA in healthy donors. 60 Vbeta and 13 Jbeta primers were used in PCR. This table comes from immunoSEQ multiplex PCR, and its TCRdb copy is limited to in-frame clones, with some not included. The sample records about 160,000 clones, around 80% being singletons. Sequencing input: PBMCs. All receptors derive from a male donor in good health and CMV-seropositive.

The chain links TRBV11-2 to TRBJ2-7; 9 bases agree with TRBD1. Germline-derived CDR1 and CDR2 are SGHAT and FQNNGV. The trim removed 0 bases at V and 6 bases at J, leaving 3 bases unmatched. This CDR3 comprises 14 residues. CDR3 residues: CASSLDGTGIEQYF. CDR3 coding DNA: TGTGCCAGCAGCTTAGATGGGACAGGGATCGAGCAGTACTTC.

The rearrangement links TRBV5-6 to TRBJ2-2, with D possibly matching TRBD2 (6 bases). V lost 1 base to trimming and J lost 2 bases, with 18 bases between them. This CDR3 has 18 residues. Per the germline V gene, CDR1 is SGHDT and CDR2 is YYEEEE. The CDR3 nucleotides are TGTGCCAGCAGCTTGAAGGGCGGGAATAATTATAACACCGGGGAGCTGTTTTTT. Translating gives CASSLKGGNNYNTGELFF. Looking up the rest from reference TRBV5-6 and TRBJ2-2 gives the full variable domain: DAGVTQSPTHLIKTRGQQVTLRCSPKSGHDTVSWYQQALGQGPQFIFQYYEEEERQRGNFPDRFSGHQFPNYSSELNVNALLLGDSALYLCASSLKGGNNYNTGELFFGEGSRLTVL.

The rearrangement joins TRBV6-6 to TRBJ2-3; possibly TRBD1 for D (6 bases). Trimming pared 5 bases from V and 1 base from J, leaving 7 bases between. Germline loops: CDR1 MNHNY, CDR2 SVGAGI (reference sequence). The CDR3 has 13 residues. CDR3 sequence: CASSGGRTDTQYF. The CDR3 DNA sequence: TGTGCCAGCAGTGGGGGCCGCACAGATACGCAGTATTTT.

The J gene is TRBJ1-3, the V gene TRBV7-6; D is unresolved. The CDR3 contains 17 residues. The ends were cut back, 2 bases at V and 2 bases at J, with 16 bases in the middle. CDR1 is SGHVS and CDR2 is FNYEAQ in the germline V gene. As DNA, the CDR3 is TGTGCCAGCAGCTTATATAGCCCATCTTATGCTGGAAACACCATATATTTT. This encodes CASSLYSPSYAGNTIYF.

This chain connects TRBV9 to TRBJ2-7; TRBD2 matches at 8 bases. The CDR3 has 19 residues. CDR1 and CDR2 (germline): SGDLS, YYNGEE. Unmatched junction bases numbered 19, after V lost 4 bases and J lost 1 base. CDR3 nucleotides: TGTGCCAGCAGCCCCCGCGGAGGAGCGGCGGGAGGACTTTCCTACGAGCAGTACTTC. Its translation: CASSPRGGAAGGLSYEQYF.

Notes on this clone: The junction departs from the called germline gene at one end, perhaps through a read error. The chain combines TRBV5-6 with TRBJ2-4; possibly TRBD2 for D (5 bases). From germline, CDR1 is SGHDT and CDR2 YYEEEE. This CDR3 is built from 15 residues. The CDR3, as DNA: TGTGCCAACAGCTTCCGGGGAAGGGCCAAAAACATTCAGTACTTC. It translates to CANSFRGRAKNIQYF.

The gene calls are TRBV6-1 and TRBJ1-1; possible D gene TRBD1, 5 bases. The CDR3 sequence is 15 residues long. Per the germline V gene, CDR1 is MNHNS and CDR2 is SASEGT. V lost 6 bases and J 5 bases, leaving 19 bases between the germline ends. The CDR3 spells CASSPWGGEGTEAFF. CDR3 nucleotides: TGTGCCAGCAGCCCCTGGGGAGGGGAGGGTACTGAAGCTTTCTTT.

J is TRBJ1-3 and V is TRBV6-5; D not resolved. The germline CDR1 and CDR2 sequences are MNHEY and SVGAGI. With 7 bases removed from V and 0 bases from J, the gap between germline ends came to 10 bases. The CDR3 contains 14 residues. In DNA form, the CDR3 reads TGTGCCAGCATGACTGGGTACTCTGGAAACACCATATATTTT. Its translation is CASMTGYSGNTIYF.

The V gene is TRBV30, the J gene TRBJ1-2; TRBD1 might be the D (6 bases). CDR1 is GTSNPN, CDR2 SVGIG, per germline (reference sequence). This CDR3 region has 13 residues. Trimming pared 3 bases from V and 2 bases from J, leaving 10 bases between. The DNA for the CDR3 is TGTGCCTGGAGCTCTACAGGGAACTATGGCTACACCTTC. Its translation: CAWSSTGNYGYTF. Drawing the rest from reference TRBV30 and TRBJ1-2, the complete variable domain is SQTIHQWPATLVQPVGSPLSLECTVEGTSNPNLYWYRQAAGRGLQLLFYSVGIGQISSEVPQNLSASRPQDRQFILSSKKLLLSDSGFYLCAWSSTGNYGYTFGSGTRLTVV.

This clone was seen more than once but under ten times. V is TRBV18 and J is TRBJ2-5, with a possible D match to TRBD2 (5 bases). Trimming removed 6 bases from V and 3 bases from J, with 11 bases in between. CDR1 KGHSH and CDR2 LQKENI come from the germline V gene. The CDR3 spans 13 residues. In nucleotides, the CDR3 is TGTGCCAGCTCCCCGGCGGGTAAAGAGACCCAGTACTTC. Amino acids: CASSPAGKETQYF. The full variable domain, rest sourced from reference TRBV18 and TRBJ2-5, is NAGVMQNPRHLVRRRGQEARLRCSPMKGHSHVYWYRQLPEEGLKFMVYLQKENIIDESGMPKERFSAEFPKEGPSILRIQQVVRGDSAAYFCASSPAGKETQYFGPGTRLLVL.

The gene calls are TRBV14 and TRBJ2-1, with 8 bases that match TRBD2. J gave up 1 base and V 0 bases, and 5 bases lay outside the gene matches. Germline V CDR1 and CDR2: SGHDN, FVKESK. The CDR3 is 17 amino acids. In DNA, the CDR3 is TGTGCCAGCAGCCAAGAGGCCGGGGGGGAATCCTACAATGAGCAGTTCTTC. Protein sequence: CASSQEAGGESYNEQFF.

This sequence joins TRBV13 and TRBJ2-1, with D possibly TRBD1 on 7 matching bases. The CDR3 has 16 amino acids. Trimming removed 5 bases from V and 8 bases from J, with 22 bases in between. Germline V gene data show CDR1 as PRHDT and CDR2 as FYEKMQ (reference sequence). The CDR3 nucleotides read TGTGCCAGCAGCCCGACAGGGAGAGGTAGGAGGGATGAGCAGTTCTTC. Translation: CASSPTGRGRRDEQFF.

The rearrangement uses TRBV7-8 and TRBJ2-7; 11 positions agree with TRBD2. CDR3 size: 17 residues. V gave up 1 base and J gave up 6 bases; unmatched junction bases: 11. CDR1 and CDR2 from the germline V gene are SGHVS and FQNEAQ. CDR3 nucleotides: TGTGCCAGCAGCTTAGTAGTAGCGGGAGGGCGGTTTGGCGAGCAGTACTTC. Its protein is CASSLVVAGGRFGEQYF. Complete variable domain (other parts from reference TRBV7-8 and TRBJ2-7): GAGVSQSPRYKVAKRGQDVALRCDPISGHVSLFWYQQALGQGPEFLTYFQNEAQLDKSGLPSDRFFAERPEGSVSTLKIQRTQQEDSAVYLCASSLVVAGGRFGEQYFGPGTRLTVT.

The CDR3 coding sequence is TGTGCCAGCAGGGGAGTAAAATGGGAACGTGGCTACACCTTC. This translates into CASRGVKWERGYTF. The gene calls are TRBV28 and TRBJ1-2, with D hard to call. The CDR3 has 14 residues. Trimming removed 6 bases from V and 7 bases from J, with 18 bases in between. Germline CDR1 reads MDHEN; CDR2 reads SYDVKM.

The rearrangement joins TRBV2 to TRBJ1-1; D possibly corresponds to TRBD1 (5 bases). The germline V and J ends were trimmed by 6 bases and 4 bases, with 18 bases remaining between them. The length of the CDR3 is 15 residues. CDR1 is SNHLY, CDR2 FYNNEI, per germline. CDR3 amino acids: CASSAAVGGITEAFF. The CDR3, as DNA: TGTGCCAGCAGCGCAGCCGTTGGGGGGATCACTGAAGCTTTCTTT.

The genes are TRBV5-1 and TRBJ2-7; D might be TRBD2 (5 bases). Germline assignment: CDR1 SGHRS and CDR2 YFSETQ. V was clipped by 0 bases and J by 0 bases, with 7 bases between them. The CDR3 runs 14 residues. CDR3 protein: CASSLAGSSYEQYF. Written as DNA, the CDR3 is TGCGCCAGCAGCTTGGCGGGGAGCTCCTACGAGCAGTACTTC.

This clone has only one observation. The chain recombines TRBV10-3 with TRBJ2-7, with D possibly TRBD2 on 6 matching bases. Germline values: CDR1 ENHRY, CDR2 SYGVKD. The V and J ends lost 2 bases and 2 bases respectively, with 10 bases between them. The CDR3 is 14 residues long. The CDR3 coding sequence is TGTGCCATCAGTGAGACCGGGAGAACCTACGAGCAGTACTTC. Translation: CAISETGRTYEQYF.

The chain employs TRBV9 and TRBJ1-1; D remains unclear. V was shortened by 0 bases and J by 5 bases, with 11 bases between the two germline ends. Germline V lookup: CDR1 SGDLS, CDR2 YYNGEE. The CDR3 spans 14 residues. In DNA form, the CDR3 reads TGTGCCAGCAGCGTAGTATTGAGGGAGACTGAAGCTTTCTTT. This encodes CASSVVLRETEAFF.

The CDR3 loop reads CASSVAIKAGASHTSTDTQYF. The DNA of the CDR3 is TGTGCCAGCAGCGTAGCTATTAAGGCGGGGGCGTCACATACTAGCACAGATACGCAGTATTTT. The V gene is TRBV9, the J gene TRBJ2-3; D is possibly TRBD2 (7 bases). Germline CDR1 SGDLS, CDR2 YYNGEE. V was pared by 0 bases and J by 0 bases, with 26 bases between. This CDR3 spans 21 amino acids.

V is TRBV4-1 and J is TRBJ2-7, with a tentative D call TRBD2 (6 bases). Germline V gene data show CDR1 as MGHRA and CDR2 as YSYEKL. CDR3 size: 15 residues. V lost 1 base and J lost 3, with 13 bases in between. The CDR3 DNA is TGCGCCAGCAGCCAAGTAGCGGCCGCGGTCTACGAGCAGTACTTC. It encodes CASSQVAAAVYEQYF.

The V gene is TRBV5-4, the J gene TRBJ1-2, with a possible D match to TRBD1 (5 bases). V was trimmed by 4 bases and J by 0 bases, leaving 16 bases between them. There are 16 residues in the CDR3. From germline, CDR1 is SGHNT and CDR2 YYREEE (reference sequence). The CDR3 region is CASSLGEGSANYGYTF. Here the CDR3 DNA reads TGTGCCAGCAGCCTGGGGGAGGGATCGGCTAACTATGGCTACACCTTC.

This sequence joins TRBV6-1 and TRBJ1-3; no reliable D call. The CDR3 length is 16 residues. The V gene lost 0 bases and the J gene lost 4 bases, with 13 bases spanning the gap. Germline assignment: CDR1 MNHNS and CDR2 SASEGT. The CDR3 loop is CASSEATAGSGNTIYF. For the CDR3, the DNA is TGTGCCAGCAGTGAAGCAACGGCAGGCTCCGGAAACACCATATATTTT.

This clone showed up many times. The V call is TRBV5-6, the J call TRBJ2-3; perhaps TRBD2 as D (6 bases). V was shortened by 0 bases and J by 0 bases, with 11 bases between the two germline ends. The CDR3 contains 16 residues. Germline lookup yields CDR1 SGHDT and CDR2 YYEEEE. The CDR3 DNA reads as TGTGCCAGCAGCTTGGTGGCTAGCGAAAGCACAGATACGCAGTATTTT. This translates into CASSLVASESTDTQYF.

The chain recombines TRBV6-1 with TRBJ1-5, with D unclear. Germline CDR1 and CDR2: MNHNS and SASEGT. CDR3 size: 13 residues. V lost 2 bases to trimming and J lost 4 bases, with 6 bases between them. CDR3 in amino acids: CASSERVNQPQHF. CDR3 sequence (DNA): TGTGCCAGCAGTGAACGGGTTAATCAGCCCCAGCATTTT.

The rearrangement uses TRBV11-2 and TRBJ2-7, with 7 bases that match TRBD2. The CDR3 contains 15 residues. With V trimmed by 5 bases and J by 3 bases, 10 bases remained unmatched. In germline, CDR1 is SGHAT, CDR2 FQNNGV. The CDR3 DNA is TGTGCCAGCAGCCCGTTCGTTCAGCGGGGCTACGAGCAGTACTTC. Protein product: CASSPFVQRGYEQYF.

The CDR3 loop is CASSLQGRNYGYTF. The CDR3, as DNA: TGTGCCAGCAGCTTGCAGGGGCGGAACTATGGCTACACCTTC. This rearrangement joins TRBV5-6 to TRBJ1-2; D is perhaps TRBD1 (6 bases). Trimming pared 1 base from V and 2 bases from J, leaving 9 bases between. CDR1 is SGHDT and CDR2 is YYEEEE in the germline V gene. CDR3 length: 14 residues.

The J gene is TRBJ2-3, the V gene TRBV4-3, with 12 bases identical to TRBD2. The CDR3 length is 16 residues. Germline-derived CDR1 and CDR2 are LGHNA and YSLEER. With V trimmed by 3 bases and J by 4 bases, 5 bases remained unmatched. This CDR3 reads CASSQLGLAGSDTQYF. The CDR3 nucleotides read TGCGCCAGCAGCCAGTTGGGACTAGCGGGTTCAGATACGCAGTATTTT.

The rearrangement uses TRBV11-2 and TRBJ1-3; tentatively, D is TRBD1 (5 bases). V lost 5 bases, J lost 0 bases, and 11 bases lay in between. CDR3 length equals 15 residues. Germline V gene data show CDR1 as SGHAT and CDR2 as FQNNGV. CDR3 DNA sequence: TGTGCCAGCAGCGGCGGGACGTACTCTGGAAACACCATATATTTT. This sequence encodes CASSGGTYSGNTIYF.

This rearrangement joins TRBV7-2 to TRBJ2-5; 14 positions agree with TRBD2. With V trimmed by 5 bases and J by 7 bases, 9 bases remained unmatched. CDR1 is SGHTA and CDR2 is FQGNSA in the germline V gene. This CDR3 spans 16 amino acids. The CDR3 bases are TGTGCCAGCAGCAAGGGGGGACTAGCGGGAGAAGGGACCCAGTACTTC. This encodes CASSKGGLAGEGTQYF.

The chain links TRBV7-2 to TRBJ1-2, with 9 bases that match TRBD1. CDR1 is SGHTA, CDR2 FQGNSA, per germline. This CDR3 spans 14 amino acids. V was clipped by 5 bases and J by 4 bases; unmatched bases: 5. The CDR3 region has the DNA TGTGCCAGCAGCAACGGACAGGGGTTCTATGGCTACACCTTC. Translated, it gives CASSNGQGFYGYTF. The full variable domain, with the rest looked up from reference TRBV7-2 and TRBJ1-2, is GAGVSQSPSNKVTEKGKDVELRCDPISGHTALYWYRQSLGQGLEFLIYFQGNSAPDKSGLPSDRFSAERTGGSVSTLTIQRTQQEDSAVYLCASSNGQGFYGYTFGSGTRLTVV.